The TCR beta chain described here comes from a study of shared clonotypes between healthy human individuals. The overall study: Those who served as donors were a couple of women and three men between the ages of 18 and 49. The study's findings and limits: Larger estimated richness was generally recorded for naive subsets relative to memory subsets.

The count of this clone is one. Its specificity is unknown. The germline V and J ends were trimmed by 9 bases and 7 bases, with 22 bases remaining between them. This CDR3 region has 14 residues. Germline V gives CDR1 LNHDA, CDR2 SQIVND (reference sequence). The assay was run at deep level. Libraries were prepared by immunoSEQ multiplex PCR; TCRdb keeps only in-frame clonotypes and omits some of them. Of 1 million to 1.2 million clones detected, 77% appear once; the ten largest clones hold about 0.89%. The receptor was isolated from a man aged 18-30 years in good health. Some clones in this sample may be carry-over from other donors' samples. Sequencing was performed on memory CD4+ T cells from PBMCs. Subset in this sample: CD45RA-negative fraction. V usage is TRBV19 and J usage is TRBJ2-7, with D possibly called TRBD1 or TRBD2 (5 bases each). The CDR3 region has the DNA TGTGCCAGCCGTAAATTTGGGACGTTGGGAGAGCAGTACTTC. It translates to CASRKFGTLGEQYF. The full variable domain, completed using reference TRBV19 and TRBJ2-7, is DGGITQSPKYLFRKEGQNVTLSCEQNLNHDAMYWYRQDPGQGLRLIYYSQIVNDFQKGDIAEGYSVSREKKESFPLTVTSAQKNPTAFYLCASRKFGTLGEQYFGPGTRLTVT.